This T cell receptor (beta chain) comes out of a study of human T cells and chemical hapten exposure. There are a few counts of this clonotype. Via MiXCR, TCRdb re-called the RACE reads, giving one row per CDR3 protein. Among fewer than 200,000 distinct CDR3 sequences listed, more than 20% were seen once. V shed 4 bases and J shed 6 bases, with 16 bases lying between them. The CDR3 extends over 13 amino acids. Germline loops: CDR1 SQVTM, CDR2 ANQGSEA. The time point was: patch test 1, 2 weeks after DPC sensitization. Treatment given: therapeutic diphenylcyclopropenone sensitization with weekly scalp DPC.

This clonotype was obtained from a woman between 45 and 60 years old with alopecia areata. Some clones in this sample may be carry-over from other donors' samples. The chain couples TRBV29-1 to TRBJ2-7; TRBD1 might be the D (5 bases). Source: whole blood, taken in connection with sensitization to the hapten diphenylcyclopropenone (DPC). CDR3 loop: CSVVLDNKGEQYF. CDR3 bases: TGCAGCGTTGTATTGGACAACAAGGGCGAGCAGTACTTC.